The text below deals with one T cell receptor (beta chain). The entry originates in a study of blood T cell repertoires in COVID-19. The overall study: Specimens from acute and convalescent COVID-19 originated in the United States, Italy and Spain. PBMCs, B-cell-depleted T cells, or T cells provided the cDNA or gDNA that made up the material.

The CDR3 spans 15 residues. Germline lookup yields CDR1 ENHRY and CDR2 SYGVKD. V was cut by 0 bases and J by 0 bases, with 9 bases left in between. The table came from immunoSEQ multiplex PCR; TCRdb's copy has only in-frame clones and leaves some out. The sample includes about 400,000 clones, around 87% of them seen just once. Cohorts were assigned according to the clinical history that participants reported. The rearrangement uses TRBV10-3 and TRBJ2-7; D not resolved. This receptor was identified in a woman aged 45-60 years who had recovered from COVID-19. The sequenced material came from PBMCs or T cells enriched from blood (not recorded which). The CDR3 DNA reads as TGTGCCATCAGTGAGTCGAGCTCACCCTCCTACGAGCAGTACTTC. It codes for CAISESSSPSYEQYF.